This T cell receptor beta chain was documented in a study of blood T cell repertoires in COVID-19. The germline gives CDR1 LNHDA, CDR2 SQIVND (reference sequence). This CDR3 has 13 amino acids. V lost 6 bases to trimming and J lost 0 bases, with 9 bases between them. The data were produced by immunoSEQ multiplex PCR, yet TCRdb's version contains in-frame clones alone and is incomplete. The data hold fewer than 250,000 clones, with around 90% observed a single time. The sequencing input was peripheral blood. J is TRBJ2-7 and V is TRBV19, with unresolved D. The TCR comes from a man aged 30-40 years with COVID-19, enrolled during active disease. The CDR3 DNA reads TGTGCCAGTAGCAACTACCTCTCCTACGAGCAGTACTTC. Encoded protein: CASSNYLSYEQYF.